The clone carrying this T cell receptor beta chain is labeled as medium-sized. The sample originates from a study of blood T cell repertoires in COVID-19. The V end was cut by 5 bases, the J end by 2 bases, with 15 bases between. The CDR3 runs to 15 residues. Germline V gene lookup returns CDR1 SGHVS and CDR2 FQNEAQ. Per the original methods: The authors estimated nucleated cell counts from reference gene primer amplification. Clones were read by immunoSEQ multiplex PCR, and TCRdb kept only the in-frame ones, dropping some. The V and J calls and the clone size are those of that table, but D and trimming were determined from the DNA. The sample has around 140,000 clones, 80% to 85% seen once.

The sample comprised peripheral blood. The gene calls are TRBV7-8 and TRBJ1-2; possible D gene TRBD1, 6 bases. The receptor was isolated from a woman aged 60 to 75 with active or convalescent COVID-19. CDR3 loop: CASSPTPGQNYGYTF. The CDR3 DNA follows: TGTGCCAGCAGCCCAACGCCAGGACAGAACTATGGCTACACCTTC.